The next 11 T cell receptor beta chains were all read from a single sample in a study of blood T cell repertoires in COVID-19. Measured with immunoSEQ multiplex PCR; TCRdb has only the in-frame clones, and not every one. The profile shows around 28,000 clones, 87% of them singletons. Sequencing was done on a sample of peripheral blood. These receptors were taken from a human donor in a cohort sampled during active COVID-19.

The gene calls are TRBV7-8 and TRBJ2-1; 11 nucleotides line up with TRBD2. The V segment lost 3 bases and the J segment 0 bases; nucleotides outside the gene matches: 7. Germline assignment: CDR1 SGHVS and CDR2 FQNEAQ. The CDR3 runs to 18 residues. CDR3 bases: TGTGCCAGCAGCTTGAGGGTGCTAGCGGGGGGCTCCTACAATGAGCAGTTCTTC. As protein: CASSLRVLAGGSYNEQFF.

This rearrangement joins TRBV9 to TRBJ2-1; TRBD2 agrees at 10 bases. The CDR3 length is 15 residues. J gave up 6 bases and V 0 bases, and 3 bases lay outside the gene matches. Germline-derived CDR1 and CDR2 are SGDLS and YYNGEE. DNA for the CDR3: TGTGCCAGCAGCGTAGGAGGGACTAGCGCCAATGAGCAGTTCTTC. It specifies CASSVGGTSANEQFF.

The V gene is TRBV6-6, the J gene TRBJ2-5; a possible D gene is TRBD2 (6 bases). CDR1 and CDR2 (germline): MNHNY, SVGAGI (reference sequence). This CDR3 spans 14 amino acids. Trimming stripped 5 bases from V and 1 base from J, with 11 bases between. The CDR3 region has the DNA TGTGCCAGCAGTCCGGGACTCCTCCAAGAGACCCAGTACTTC. It translates to CASSPGLLQETQYF.

The chain joins TRBV6-5 to TRBJ1-4; TRBD1 matches at 7 bases. V was pared by 5 bases and J by 4 bases, with 4 bases of the junction left unmatched. The CDR3 length is 14 residues. Germline V CDR1 and CDR2: MNHEY, SVGAGI. CDR3 sequence (DNA): TGTGCCAGCAGTAGGGACAGTTATAATGAAAAACTGTTTTTT. This sequence encodes CASSRDSYNEKLFF.

The chain combines TRBV24-1 with TRBJ2-6; D perhaps matches TRBD1 (6 bases). Germline V CDR1 and CDR2: KGHDR, SFDVKD. The CDR3 covers 15 residues. Trimming pared 9 bases from V and 3 bases from J, leaving 14 bases between. The CDR3 reads CATESGALGANVLTF. CDR3 in DNA: TGTGCCACCGAATCAGGGGCGCTTGGGGCCAACGTCCTGACTTTC.

The chain links TRBV4-1 to TRBJ2-5; 10 positions match TRBD2. Germline assignment: CDR1 MGHRA and CDR2 YSYEKL. Trimming took 4 bases from V and 5 from J; bases not matched to a gene: 10. CDR3 length equals 16 residues. The chain's CDR3 is CASSPSGGRGGETQYF. CDR3 nucleotide sequence: TGCGCCAGCAGCCCTAGCGGGGGCCGGGGAGGGGAGACCCAGTACTTC.

The rearrangement uses TRBV5-6 and TRBJ1-2; TRBD1 might be the D (6 bases). CDR3 length: 13 residues. V shed 2 bases and J shed 8 bases, with 13 bases lying between them. The V gene's germline CDR1 is SGHDT and CDR2 YYEEEE. The CDR3, as DNA: TGTGCCAGCAGCTTACCAGGGGCGAGAGGCTACACCTTC. This gives the protein CASSLPGARGYTF.

This clone was picked up a small number of times. The chain employs TRBV19 and TRBJ1-1, with D perhaps TRBD1 (6 bases). The V end was cut by 5 bases, the J end by 5 bases, with 15 bases between. Germline-derived CDR1 and CDR2 are LNHDA and SQIVND (reference sequence). This CDR3 comprises 14 residues. CDR3 amino acids: CASSPSGTFTEAFF. CDR3 DNA: TGTGCCAGTAGTCCCTCCGGGACATTTACTGAAGCTTTCTTT. Drawing the rest from reference TRBV19 and TRBJ1-1, the complete variable domain is DGGITQSPKYLFRKEGQNVTLSCEQNLNHDAMYWYRQDPGQGLRLIYYSQIVNDFQKGDIAEGYSVSREKKESFPLTVTSAQKNPTAFYLCASSPSGTFTEAFFGQGTRLTVV.

V and J are TRBV29-1 and TRBJ1-2; TRBD1 matches at 12 bases. CDR3 size: 16 residues. The V and J ends lost 0 bases and 7 bases, in that order; junction bases with no gene match: 9. Germline V gene data show CDR1 as SQVTM and CDR2 as ANQGSEA. The CDR3 DNA sequence: TGCAGCGTTGAAGACGGGACAGGGGGCCCGAGTGGTGGCTACACCTTC. It encodes CSVEDGTGGPSGGYTF.

The genes are TRBV28 and TRBJ2-5; a weak D match, TRBD2 (6 bases). Trimming left V 6 bases short and J 4 bases short, with 18 bases between. Germline assignment: CDR1 MDHEN and CDR2 SYDVKM. CDR3 length: 15 residues. CDR3 bases: TGTGCCAGCAGCCCTGGGAGTCGGGGAGGAGAGACCCAGTACTTC. This encodes CASSPGSRGGETQYF.

The chain combines TRBV7-8 with TRBJ2-1; tentative D call: TRBD2 (5 bases). Germline CDR1 SGHVS, CDR2 FQNEAQ. The CDR3 is 15 residues long. Trimming left V 0 bases short and J 6 bases short, with 12 bases between. The CDR3: CASSLAGVAANEQFF. As DNA, the CDR3 is TGTGCCAGCAGCTTAGCGGGAGTAGCAGCCAATGAGCAGTTCTTC.